This TCR beta chain derives from a study of identical twins. Template switching created a universal primer site, and the cDNA included unique molecular identifiers. TCRdb re-called the 5' RACE reads through MiXCR, storing one row per CDR3 protein. The table lists 450,000 to 500,000 distinct CDR3 sequences, roughly an eighth of them singletons. The germline V gene encodes CDR1 DFQATT and CDR2 SNEGSKA (reference sequence). V lost 3 bases and J lost 4; bases outside the gene matches: 9. This CDR3 comprises 16 residues. Healthy Caucasians were all of the donors. Whole-study findings and limits: Fewer insertions characterized abundant cord blood beta clonotypes, whereas memory repertoires showed none. Twin pairs' shared out-of-frame alpha sequences were enriched in low generation probability.

This clonotype occurred a few times. The antigen is undetermined. These data also featured in a second study, about yellow fever vaccine responses in identical twins.

The genes are TRBV20-1 and TRBJ2-2; TRBD2 matches 9 bases. The sequence was obtained from a woman younger than 35 in good health. Sequencing was carried out using CD4+ T cells sorted from blood. The CDR3 protein is CSARVSGSPSTGELFF. CDR3 nucleotides: TGCAGTGCTAGGGTTAGCGGGAGTCCCAGCACCGGGGAGCTGTTTTTT.